This TCR beta chain originates from a study of blood T cell repertoires in COVID-19 (dated by TCRdb to 2020 to 2021). General notes on the study: Samples covering the acute and convalescent phases of COVID-19 were provided by collaborators in the United States, Italy and Spain. Deeply sampled blood TCRbeta repertoires from subjects exposed to, actively infected with, or recovered from COVID-19 were included in the dataset. Sample metadata almost always included a de-identified subject ID, COVID-19 status, age in years and sex. The repertoires were released in a freely available public database meant as a resource for research on the immune response to SARS-CoV-2. Samples were obtained from the ongoing ImmuneRACE study (first 160 participants) and from roughly 1,300 subjects provided by 6 global collaborators. Where HLA class I and class II types were available, the types were taken from metadata supplied by the sample provider, not from assay-based typing. The material from the prospective study consisted of cDNA or gDNA derived from T cells, B-cell-depleted T cells, or PBMCs.

General findings and caveats noted by the study authors: Clinical and demographic metadata were provided uncurated, with the amount varying by source and participant.

In Seattle, one collaborating source enrolled patients while the infection was active and tracked those patients longitudinally over the course of disease. Collaborating institutions collected whole blood in K2EDTA tubes following their own protocols. For TCRbeta analysis, collaborators shipped samples as frozen whole blood, isolated PBMCs, or DNA extracted from either of those sample types. This clone is a singleton in its sample. What this receptor recognizes is not known. Per-nucleotide qualities are absent, and no much larger clonotype sits a single base away. V is cut back by 4 bases and J by 6 bases, with 11 bases in the junction unmatched. Per the germline V gene, SGHDN is the CDR1 and FVKESK is the CDR2. The CDR3 starts with the cysteine, ends with the phenylalanine, and has 16 residues. Solely the CDR3 DNA is kept, with 48 bases framed from the first base. The immunoSEQ Assay, a bias-controlled multiplex PCR, was used to amplify TCRbeta CDR3 regions from genomic DNA. The published analysis was carried out like this. The number of nucleated cells in each sample was estimated from the amplification of reference gene primers within the assay. To quantify the absolute abundance of each unique TCRbeta CDR3 rearrangement, sequence reads were collapsed and filtered. For each sample, productive Simpson clonality was calculated by taking the square root of Simpson's diversity index across productive rearrangements. TCRdb took this table from immuneACCESS and kept in-frame rearrangements with V and J called. Such tables lack part of the clones; where checked against another copy, unresolved V genes explain under half of the gap, and the rest is unexplained. The V and J calls and clone size were taken over from that table, and D and trimming were inferred from the DNA. A total of around 370,000 clones appear in this sample, over 80% of them only once. The leading ten clones occupy about 6% of the sample.

The sequence joins TRBV14 to TRBJ1-4, with 7 middle bases fitting TRBD1. Material for sequencing was peripheral blood. This TCR derives from a woman between 45 and 60 years old with COVID-19, enrolled during active disease. The DNA reads as follows: TGTGCCAGCAGCCTCAGAGTCGGCAGGGGGGATGAAAAACTGTTTTTT. This sequence encodes CASSLRVGRGDEKLFF.